This is a list of T cell receptor beta chains from one sample in a study of CD8+ T cells in alopecia areata. Some clones are missing from TCRdb's copy, which holds only in-frame ones; the method was immunoSEQ multiplex PCR. Among about 160,000 clones, over 45% were seen once, and the ten largest hold roughly 7.5%. Input material: CD4+ T cells sorted from blood. These receptors originate from a human donor with alopecia areata. The CDR3 runs from the conserved cysteine through the conserved F or W. The size entry is marked missing in some rows and otherwise reads once, few, many or a size class.

J,size,V,CDR3
TRBJ2-1,NA,TRBV4-2,CASSQVFQSDYNEQFF
TRBJ2-3,few,TRBV29-1,CSGEQGTDTQYF
TRBJ2-4,NA,TRBV2,CASSDLMGTVYIQYF
TRBJ2-7,NA,TRBV28,CASSFPQGRQYF
TRBJ2-5,NA,TRBV28,CASSSQGLQETQYF
TRBJ2-3,NA,TRBV7-2,CASSLGYGGDTQYF
TRBJ1-2,NA,TRBV6-5,CASTITSGYGYTF
TRBJ2-2,NA,TRBV9,CASSATIGQFTGELFF
TRBJ1-2,NA,TRBV5-4,CASSLFYGYTF
TRBJ2-1,NA,TRBV7-2,CASRTEGINEQFF
TRBJ2-7,once,TRBV30,CASRQGTYEQYF
TRBJ2-1,NA,TRBV27,CASRFSGRGYNEQFF
TRBJ2-3,few,TRBV19,CASRGASWSSTDTQYF
TRBJ1-2,NA,TRBV14,CASSRDSFNYGYTF
TRBJ2-1,few,TRBV18,CASSPRTGEQFF
TRBJ1-2,NA,TRBV29-1,CSVDGPAANYGYTF
TRBJ2-1,NA,TRBV5-1,CASSLARTGLYNEQFF
TRBJ1-1,few,TRBV30,CAWSPGSRQAYTEAFF
TRBJ2-3,many,TRBV14,CASSQRPVTSGDTDTQYF
TRBJ2-1,NA,TRBV9,CASSVVRGSHNEQFF
TRBJ2-7,NA,TRBV5-1,CASSPSTGYEQYF
TRBJ2-6,NA,TRBV4-1,CASSLLTGGRGANVLTF
TRBJ2-1,few,TRBV7-9,CASSLTLAGAWDEQFF
TRBJ2-2,NA,TRBV19,CASSRGLAGGHTGELFF
TRBJ1-5,few,TRBV7-9,CASSLSGNQPQHF
TRBJ1-5,NA,TRBV27,CASSLLRGTGDFQPQHF
TRBJ2-3,NA,TRBV28,CASSSAGPTDTQYF
TRBJ2-1,NA,TRBV5-1,CASSPDRLAGVSFF
TRBJ1-2,NA,TRBV7-8,CASIPPGENYGYTF
TRBJ1-5,NA,TRBV20-1,CSAGRNQPQHF
TRBJ2-4,few,TRBV27,CASNVSDLAKNIQYF
TRBJ2-3,NA,TRBV11-2,CASRLTDTQYF
TRBJ2-3,once,TRBV11-2,CASRDTSFGTQYF
TRBJ2-7,once,TRBV19,CASNARGGEQYF
TRBJ1-2,few,TRBV30,CAWSVGRVNYGYTF
TRBJ2-3,NA,TRBV29-1,CSVGVSDTQYF
TRBJ2-7,NA,TRBV28,CASTGGRTSGRSSYEQYF
TRBJ2-1,NA,TRBV2,CASSEAGNEQFF
TRBJ2-1,NA,TRBV28,CASSPGGYNEQFF
TRBJ2-1,NA,TRBV18,CASSPSQGYNEQFF
TRBJ2-1,NA,TRBV7-9,CASSLLELMKEQFF